A selection of T cell receptor beta chains follows, all from one sample in a study of identical twins. TCRdb re-called the 5' RACE reads through MiXCR, storing one row per CDR3 protein. The sample has 500,000 or so distinct CDR3 sequences, approximately 22% seen once. This same sample was also part of a study on T cells expressing NK-cell markers.

Sequencing was done on a sample of CD4+ T cells sorted from blood. The receptors come from a woman aged 18-29 years in good health. CDR3s include the opening cysteine and the closing phenylalanine or tryptophan. Fields, in order: V gene, D gene, J gene, clone size, CDR3 DNA, CDR3 protein. D genes are given only for firm matches. Clone size appears in some rows only: once, few, many, or a class for an expanded clone.

TRBV9,NA,TRBJ1-5,few,TGTGCCAGCAGCGGACGGACAGATCAGCCCCAGCATTTT,CASSGRTDQPQHF
TRBV7-2,NA,TRBJ1-2,few,TGTGCCAGCAGCTTCTCCCACGAACCTGGCTACACCTTC,CASSFSHEPGYTF
TRBV20-1,NA,TRBJ2-3,NA,TGCAGTGGGCTCGGTAGAGATACGCAGTATTTT,CSGLGRDTQYF
TRBV6-1,NA,TRBJ2-7,NA,TGTGCCAGCAGCAGGAACGTTGGTCCCTACGAGCAGTACTTC,CASSRNVGPYEQYF
TRBV18,NA,TRBJ2-1,NA,TGTGCCAGCTCACCAGGTACAGGACAATACAATGAGCAGTTCTTC,CASSPGTGQYNEQFF
TRBV10-1,TRBD1,TRBJ1-4,few,TGCGCCAGCAGGCAGACAGGGGTGGGAGAAAAACTGTTTTTT,CASRQTGVGEKLFF
TRBV20-1,TRBD1,TRBJ1-4,NA,TGCAGTGCTAGAGATAGGACAGGGTGGGGGGAAAAACTGTTTTTT,CSARDRTGWGEKLFF
TRBV5-5,NA,TRBJ2-1,NA,TGTGCCAGCAGCTTGGAACTCAGCGGGCAGTTCTTC,CASSLELSGQFF
TRBV9,NA,TRBJ1-2,NA,TGTGCCAGCAGCCCGAGTCGGGTCACCCTTGGGCGTGGCTACACCTTC,CASSPSRVTLGRGYTF
TRBV2,TRBD1,TRBJ1-2,NA,TGTGCCAGCAGGACAGGGCGGGACTATGGCTACACCTTC,CASRTGRDYGYTF
TRBV12-3/TRBV12-4,TRBD2,TRBJ2-1,NA,TGTGCCAGCAGTTTGAGACTAGCGGGAATTCGGGGGTTCTTC,CASSLRLAGIRGFF
TRBV2,NA,TRBJ2-1,NA,TGTGCCAGTAAGAATAGCCCAAGCTCCTACAATGAGCAGTTCTTC,CASKNSPSSYNEQFF
TRBV10-3,TRBD2,TRBJ2-1,NA,TGTGCCATCAGTGAAGGGGCGACTAGCGGGCTGAATGAGCAGTTCTTC,CAISEGATSGLNEQFF
TRBV19,NA,TRBJ1-3,few,TGTGCCAGCGGACATAACTCTGGAAACACCATATATTTT,CASGHNSGNTIYF
TRBV6-2/TRBV6-3,TRBD1,TRBJ2-2,few,TGTGCCGTCCAACGGACAGGGACGACCGGGGAGCTGTTTTTT,CAVQRTGTTGELFF
TRBV7-2,TRBD1,TRBJ2-3,once,TGTGCCAGCAGCTTATCGAGGCTGGCAGGGGGATTCACAGATACGCAGTATTTT,CASSLSRLAGGFTDTQYF